The 16 T cell receptor beta chains reported below all come from one sample, sequenced in a study of TIL therapy for anti-PD-1-resistant metastatic lung cancer. Documented time point: pre-treatment sample, taken before nivolumab and TIL therapy. This was the immunoSEQ v3 assay. This table comes from immunoSEQ multiplex PCR, and its TCRdb copy is limited to in-frame clones, with some not included. Of just over 20,000 clones listed, more than 60% are singletons. The sequencing here drew on blood, taken at baseline. The source of these receptors is a person between 25 and 80 years old with non-small cell lung cancer.

The V and J genes are TRBV19 and TRBJ1-2; tentatively, D is TRBD1 (6 bases). The CDR3 is 13 amino acids. Germline CDR1 reads LNHDA; CDR2 reads SQIVND (reference sequence). Deletions cut 3 bases from V and 6 bases from J, with 11 bases between. CDR3 in DNA: TGTGCCAGTAGTATCCTACAGGGAAATGGCTACACCTTC. Amino acids: CASSILQGNGYTF. The full variable domain, its missing parts supplied by reference TRBV19 and TRBJ1-2, is DGGITQSPKYLFRKEGQNVTLSCEQNLNHDAMYWYRQDPGQGLRLIYYSQIVNDFQKGDIAEGYSVSREKKESFPLTVTSAQKNPTAFYLCASSILQGNGYTFGSGTRLTVV.

This sequence joins TRBV6-5 and TRBJ2-1; 9 bases fit TRBD1. Germline V gene lookup returns CDR1 MNHEY and CDR2 SVGAGI. V shed 4 bases and J 4 bases; nucleotides not matched to a gene: 5. The CDR3 length is 15 residues. CDR3 nucleotide sequence: TGTGCCAGCAGTTCCACGGGACAGGGATACAATGAGCAGTTCTTC. It yields the protein CASSSTGQGYNEQFF.

The gene calls are TRBV28 and TRBJ1-2; tentatively, D is TRBD1 (6 bases). The germline CDR1 and CDR2 sequences are MDHEN and SYDVKM. CDR3 length: 14 amino acids. The germline V and J ends were trimmed by 3 bases and 7 bases, with 15 bases remaining between them. As DNA, the CDR3 is TGTGCCAGCAGTTTTACCGGGGGCAAAGCTGGCTACACCTTC. Its protein is CASSFTGGKAGYTF.

The chain combines TRBV6-5 with TRBJ2-7; 9 bases fit TRBD2. V was clipped by 3 bases and J by 2 bases; unmatched bases: 5. From germline, CDR1 is MNHEY and CDR2 SVGAGI. CDR3 length: 15 residues. The CDR3 bases are TGTGCCAGCAGTTATAAAAGCGGGAGGCCCTACGAGCAGTACTTC. The encoded protein is CASSYKSGRPYEQYF.

The chain carries TRBV6-5 and TRBJ2-7; TRBD1 is a possible D gene (6 bases). The V end was cut by 8 bases, the J end by 3 bases, with 14 bases between. Germline V gene data show CDR1 as MNHEY and CDR2 as SVGAGI. The CDR3 loop spans 13 amino acids. The CDR3 nucleotides read TGTGCCAGCCAACGGACAGCCTTCTACGAGCAGTACTTC. The encoded protein is CASQRTAFYEQYF.

This clone has just a few counts. V gene TRBV28 combines with J gene TRBJ2-5; D is possibly TRBD1 (6 bases). The CDR3 length is 14 residues. Germline values: CDR1 MDHEN, CDR2 SYDVKM. The ends were cut back, 2 bases at V and 4 bases at J, with 11 bases in the middle. The CDR3 reads CASSLEGGRETQYF. The CDR3 nucleotides are TGTGCCAGCAGTTTAGAAGGGGGTAGAGAGACCCAGTACTTC.

The chain carries TRBV10-1 and TRBJ2-7; a possible D gene is TRBD2 (5 bases). This CDR3 has 13 amino acids. Germline-derived CDR1 and CDR2 are WNHNN and SYGVQD (reference sequence). Trimming removed 3 bases from V and 5 bases from J, with 11 bases in between. CDR3 coding DNA: TGCGCCAGCAGTGAAATCGGAGCGGACGAGCAGTACTTC. This codes for CASSEIGADEQYF.

This chain joins TRBV29-1 and TRBJ2-7, with 9 bases matching TRBD1. Trimming cost V 5 bases and J 6 bases; bases outside gene matches: 8. Germline V gives CDR1 SQVTM, CDR2 ANQGSEA. The CDR3 loop spans 13 amino acids. Here the CDR3 DNA reads TGCAGCGTTCTGAGGACAGGGGCCATCGAGCAGTACTTC. Translating gives CSVLRTGAIEQYF.

The J gene is TRBJ2-4, the V gene TRBV19, with D possibly being TRBD2 (7 bases). V dropped 4 bases and J dropped 4 bases, with 17 bases sitting between them. The germline V gene has CDR1 LNHDA and CDR2 SQIVND (reference sequence). There are 16 residues in the CDR3. CDR3 nucleotide sequence: TGTGCCAGTAGTACCCTCGGGGGGCAGAGAAAAAACATTCAGTACTTC. It codes for CASSTLGGQRKNIQYF.

CDR3 in DNA: TGCGCCAGCAGCCAAGAGACGGCCCGGACGGGGGCGAGGAGAGCTTTCTTT. It encodes CASSQETARTGARRAFF. This chain connects TRBV4-1 to TRBJ1-1, with a weak D call TRBD1 (6 bases). V was pared by 0 bases and J by 10 bases, with 24 bases between. Germline V gives CDR1 MGHRA, CDR2 YSYEKL. The CDR3 is 17 residues long.

The CDR3 here is CASSRGPSRPVLFF. CDR3 coding DNA: TGTGCCAGCAGCCGAGGACCCTCCCGCCCAGTTTTGTTCTTC. The V gene is TRBV5-6, the J gene TRBJ2-1, with no clear D. CDR1 is SGHDT, CDR2 YYEEEE, per germline. The CDR3 has 14 residues. Trimming took 4 bases from V and 15 from J, leaving 23 bases between them. The whole variable domain, remainder taken from reference TRBV5-6 and TRBJ2-1, is DAGVTQSPTHLIKTRGQQVTLRCSPKSGHDTVSWYQQALGQGPQFIFQYYEEEERQRGNFPDRFSGHQFPNYSSELNVNALLLGDSALYLCASSRGPSRPVLFFGPGTRLTVL.

The chain joins TRBV6-5 to TRBJ2-2, with D possibly matching TRBD2 (7 bases). Trimming took off 2 bases at V and 7 bases at J, with 17 bases between the two ends. The CDR3 is made up of 16 amino acids. The germline V gene encodes CDR1 MNHEY and CDR2 SVGAGI. DNA of the CDR3: TGTGCCAGCAGTTACCAACGGGGGGCCTTAGGCGGGGAGCTGTTTTTT. Translating gives CASSYQRGALGGELFF.

The chain uses TRBV5-1 and TRBJ1-1, with TRBD1 matching over 10 bases. Germline trimming cut 4 bases from V and 0 bases from J; bases unmatched to any gene: 15. This CDR3 is built from 19 residues. Germline CDR1 is SGHRS and CDR2 is YFSETQ. In DNA, the CDR3 is TGCGCCAGCAGCGTGGTCCCGACAGGGGGCGGTCTCTTGAACACTGAAGCTTTCTTT. This codes for CASSVVPTGGGLLNTEAFF.

The rearrangement links TRBV6-1 to TRBJ2-3; no firm D call. The CDR3 length is 15 residues. V lost 0 bases and J lost 2, with 9 bases in between. Germline assignment: CDR1 MNHNS and CDR2 SASEGT. As DNA, the CDR3 is TGTGCCAGCAGTGAAGCGGCTAGACACACAGATACGCAGTATTTT. Translation gives CASSEAARHTDTQYF.

The gene calls are TRBV19 and TRBJ2-7; 8 bases agree with TRBD1. The CDR3 loop spans 13 amino acids. Trimming took 3 bases from V and 5 from J; bases not matched to a gene: 3. Germline loops: CDR1 LNHDA, CDR2 SQIVND (reference sequence). CDR3 residues: CASSIRGLHEQYF. CDR3 coding DNA: TGTGCCAGTAGTATCAGGGGGCTGCACGAGCAGTACTTC.

The chain is built from TRBV7-3 and TRBJ1-2; TRBD1 aligns across 8 bases. The germline gives CDR1 SGHTA, CDR2 FQGTGA. The V segment lost 8 bases and the J segment 5 bases; nucleotides outside the gene matches: 7. CDR3 size: 13 residues. The CDR3 DNA follows: TGTGCCAGCGGGATCGGGACAGGATATGGCTACACCTTC. Translated: CASGIGTGYGYTF.